This TCR beta chain was identified in a study of blood T cell repertoires in COVID-19. Study at large: T cells, B-cell-depleted T cells, or PBMCs provided the cDNA or gDNA that served as material.

This CDR3 contains 13 residues. Trimming pared 3 bases from V and 2 bases from J, leaving 7 bases between. The germline V gene has CDR1 MNHEY and CDR2 SVGAGI. Original processing methods: Reference gene primer amplification gave estimated nucleated cell counts. Using immunoSEQ multiplex PCR, the repertoire was profiled, and TCRdb retains in-frame clones only, with some absent. From that table come the V and J calls and clone size; the DNA was used to work out D and trimming. The table has roughly 380,000 clones, about 85% seen once. The chain recombines TRBV6-5 with TRBJ1-2; D unresolved. The material sequenced was peripheral blood. The receptor comes from a woman aged 18-29 years with acute or convalescent COVID-19. The chain's CDR3 is CASSYEANYGYTF. CDR3 sequence (DNA): TGTGCCAGCAGTTATGAGGCAAACTATGGCTACACCTTC.